Presented here are 16 T cell receptor beta chains from one specimen sequenced in a study of blood T cell repertoires in COVID-19. Some clones are missing from TCRdb's copy, which holds only in-frame ones; the method was immunoSEQ multiplex PCR. The data contain 190,000 or so clones, 85% to 90% of them singletons. The sequenced sample consisted of peripheral blood. These receptors all come from a man between 45 and 60 years old with acute or convalescent COVID-19.

The chain couples TRBV10-2 to TRBJ2-2, with D perhaps TRBD2 (6 bases). This CDR3 contains 15 residues. Trimming pared 8 bases from V and 4 bases from J, leaving 17 bases between. Per germline, CDR1 WSHSY and CDR2 SAAADI. CDR3 DNA sequence: TGCGCCAGCCGTCTATATAGCGGATTCACCGGGGAGCTGTTTTTT. Protein sequence: CASRLYSGFTGELFF.

The chain is built from TRBV7-9 and TRBJ2-2; D is perhaps TRBD2 (6 bases). This CDR3 region has 16 residues. V lost 2 bases and J lost 5, with 15 bases in between. CDR1 SEHNR and CDR2 FQNEAQ come from the germline V gene (reference sequence). DNA of the CDR3: TGTGCCAGCAGCTTACCCGAGCCGGGAGTTACCGGGGAGCTGTTTTTT. Translating it yields CASSLPEPGVTGELFF.

V is TRBV30 and J is TRBJ2-3; D perhaps matches TRBD2 (5 bases). The V gene lost 6 bases and the J gene lost 0 bases, with 10 bases spanning the gap. Germline V gives CDR1 GTSNPN, CDR2 SVGIG (reference sequence). This CDR3 is built from 13 residues. The CDR3 region is CACPSGSTDTQYF. CDR3 in DNA: TGTGCCTGTCCGAGCGGTAGCACAGATACGCAGTATTTT.

This rearrangement joins TRBV28 to TRBJ2-1, with TRBD1 matching over 9 bases. The germline V gene has CDR1 MDHEN and CDR2 SYDVKM. V lost 6 bases, J lost 7 bases, and 13 bases stayed unmatched. The CDR3 covers 16 residues. CDR3 nucleotide sequence: TGTGCCAGCAGAATTTTGTTGGGACAGGGTATGAATGAGCAGTTCTTC. Its protein product is CASRILLGQGMNEQFF.

The rearrangement links TRBV6-6 to TRBJ1-5; TRBD1 is a possible D gene (6 bases). Germline-derived CDR1 and CDR2 are MNHNY and SVGAGI (reference sequence). V shed 4 bases and J shed 3 bases, with 10 bases lying between them. The CDR3 covers 14 residues. CDR3 region: CASSLGQNNQPQHF. In nucleotides, the CDR3 is TGTGCCAGCAGTTTAGGACAGAACAATCAGCCCCAGCATTTT.

The rearrangement uses TRBV7-3 and TRBJ2-2; D might be TRBD1 (6 bases). Germline V CDR1 and CDR2: SGHTA, FQGTGA. Trimming took 1 base from V and 6 from J, leaving 9 bases between them. There are 14 residues in the CDR3. The CDR3 DNA reads TGTGCCAGCAGCTTAATGGGGGCTGCCGGGGAGCTGTTTTTT. Amino acid sequence: CASSLMGAAGELFF.

Of note for this clone: In the same sample, other DNA sequences code for this CDR3. The CDR3 protein is CASSFGTYEQYF. The DNA for the CDR3 is TGTGCCAGCAGCTTCGGGACCTACGAGCAGTACTTC. This chain uses TRBV7-9 with TRBJ2-7; D perhaps matches TRBD2 (5 bases). V was cut by 3 bases and J by 2 bases, with 5 bases left in between. The CDR3 spans 12 residues. Germline V lookup: CDR1 SEHNR, CDR2 FQNEAQ (reference sequence).

This chain joins TRBV24-1 and TRBJ2-3; 9 nucleotides match TRBD2. J lost 3 bases, V lost 1 base, and 4 bases had no gene match. The CDR3 loop spans 16 amino acids. CDR1 and CDR2 (germline): KGHDR, SFDVKD. CDR3 sequence reads: CATSDFGSGRTDTQYF. The CDR3 DNA sequence: TGTGCCACCAGTGATTTTGGTAGCGGGAGAACAGATACGCAGTATTTT.

This clone was seen just once. The genes are TRBV10-3 and TRBJ1-2; a possible D gene is TRBD1 (6 bases). Germline CDR1 reads ENHRY; CDR2 reads SYGVKD. V was trimmed by 11 bases and J by 5 bases, leaving 18 bases between them. The CDR3 is made up of 13 amino acids. CDR3 bases: TGTGCCTCAGCTACAGGGTCGGCATATGGCTACACCTTC. Residues: CASATGSAYGYTF.

The chain recombines TRBV19 with TRBJ2-2; D might be TRBD2 (6 bases). Per the germline V gene, CDR1 is LNHDA and CDR2 is SQIVND (reference sequence). The length of the CDR3 is 14 residues. V lost 3 bases to trimming and J lost 6 bases, with 11 bases between them. CDR3 sequence: CASSIYGGAGELFF. DNA of the CDR3: TGTGCCAGTAGTATCTACGGGGGAGCCGGGGAGCTGTTTTTT. Full variable domain (remainder filled in from reference TRBV19 and TRBJ2-2): DGGITQSPKYLFRKEGQNVTLSCEQNLNHDAMYWYRQDPGQGLRLIYYSQIVNDFQKGDIAEGYSVSREKKESFPLTVTSAQKNPTAFYLCASSIYGGAGELFFGEGSRLTVL.

This clone was counted a single time. This chain links TRBV24-1 with TRBJ1-4; D not certain. Germline CDR1 reads KGHDR; CDR2 reads SFDVKD. With 3 bases removed from V and 8 bases from J, the gap between germline ends came to 12 bases. CDR3 length: 14 residues. This CDR3 reads CATSDPSGGEKLFF. Here the CDR3 DNA reads TGTGCCACCAGTGATCCCTCCGGAGGGGAAAAACTGTTTTTT.

Details on this clone: The sample carries other DNA sequences with the same CDR3. The chain recombines TRBV12-3 or TRBV12-4 with TRBJ1-2, with 8 bases aligning to TRBD1. The CDR3 has 13 residues. The trim removed 3 bases at V and 8 bases at J, leaving 5 bases unmatched. The CDR3 coding sequence is TGTGCCAGCAGTTTTCAGGGGGCGCGCGGCTACACCTTC. Translated, it gives CASSFQGARGYTF.

This rearrangement joins TRBV10-2 to TRBJ2-1, with 10 bases that match TRBD2. V lost 8 bases to trimming and J lost 9 bases; unmatched junction nucleotides: 4. The CDR3 totals 12 residues. Germline CDR1 and CDR2: WSHSY and SAAADI. CDR3 in amino acids: CASGLAEPEQFF. In DNA, the CDR3 is TGCGCCAGCGGACTAGCGGAACCTGAGCAGTTCTTC.

V gene TRBV5-1 combines with J gene TRBJ2-1; possibly TRBD1 for D (6 bases). V lost 0 bases and J lost 8, with 15 bases in between. The V gene's germline CDR1 is SGHRS and CDR2 YFSETQ. The CDR3 totals 15 residues. CDR3 sequence reads: CASSLGPRTADEQFF. CDR3 DNA: TGCGCCAGCAGCTTGGGCCCCCGGACAGCTGATGAGCAGTTCTTC.

The V gene is TRBV7-6, the J gene TRBJ2-3, with 9 bases that match TRBD2. The CDR3 has 17 residues. With 5 bases clipped from V and 2 bases from J, the junction kept 11 bases outside the gene matches. Germline values: CDR1 SGHVS, CDR2 FNYEAQ. The CDR3 reads CASSGSSGVTFTDTQYF. The DNA of the CDR3 is TGTGCCAGCAGCGGATCTAGCGGGGTGACCTTCACAGATACGCAGTATTTT.

V is TRBV7-9 and J is TRBJ2-2, with 7 bases aligning to TRBD1. The CDR3 totals 12 residues. Germline CDR1 reads SEHNR; CDR2 reads FQNEAQ (reference sequence). Trimming took 3 bases from V and 13 from J; bases not matched to a gene: 5. CDR3 sequence: CASSLKGAWLFF. Here the CDR3 DNA reads TGTGCCAGCAGCTTGAAGGGGGCATGGCTGTTTTTT.